The 16 T cell receptor beta chains given below trace back to one sample, sequenced in a study of shared clonotypes between healthy human individuals. The naive CD8 population came from CD45RO-negative cells selected for CCR7, without terminally differentiated effector memory CD45RA+ cells. Produced via immunoSEQ multiplex PCR; TCRdb's table is partial and in-frame only. Counted here are millions of clones, roughly 91% occurring once; the ten biggest clones make up roughly 1.8%. The sequencing input was naive CD8+ T cells from PBMCs. Receptor source: a man between 18 and 35 years old in good health. Some clones in this sample may be carry-over from other donors' samples.

V and J are TRBV29-1 and TRBJ2-1; TRBD2 aligns across 14 bases. Germline assignment: CDR1 SQVTM and CDR2 ANQGSEA. This CDR3 spans 14 amino acids. With V trimmed by 4 bases and J by 7 bases, 3 bases remained unmatched. CDR3 coding DNA: TGCAGCGTTGTTGGACTAGCGGGAGGTAATGAGCAGTTCTTC. This codes for CSVVGLAGGNEQFF.

DNA of the CDR3: TGCGCCAGCAGCTTGAGACAGGGGAACACCGGGGAGCTGTTTTTT. It is translated as CASSLRQGNTGELFF. This rearrangement joins TRBV5-1 to TRBJ2-2; 7 bases match TRBD1. V trimming: 1 base; J trimming: 1 base; junction bases outside the gene matches: 1. The CDR3 length is 15 residues. Germline V gene data show CDR1 as SGHRS and CDR2 as YFSETQ.

V and J are TRBV30 and TRBJ2-1, with 9 bases matching TRBD1. Germline V gene sequence: CDR1 GTSNPN, CDR2 SVGIG (reference sequence). The V gene end was trimmed by 7 bases and the J gene end by 12 bases; junction bases not matched to a gene: 7. The CDR3 sequence is 11 residues long. CDR3 in DNA: TGTGCCTACCTGGACAGGGGTGCGCAGTTCTTC. This gives the protein CAYLDRGAQFF.

The chain recombines TRBV7-9 with TRBJ2-3, with TRBD2 matching over 8 bases. This CDR3 is built from 18 residues. Germline V CDR1 and CDR2: SEHNR, FQNEAQ (reference sequence). Trimming took 4 bases from V and 0 from J; bases not matched to a gene: 12. The CDR3 is CASSSSVPSGSSTDTQYF. For the CDR3, the DNA is TGTGCCAGCAGCTCCTCGGTTCCTAGCGGGTCTAGCACAGATACGCAGTATTTT.

The sample holds one count of this clone. V and J are TRBV9 and TRBJ2-7; no clear D gene. Per the germline V gene, CDR1 is SGDLS and CDR2 is YYNGEE. Trimming pared 0 bases from V and 4 bases from J, leaving 17 bases between. The CDR3 extends over 16 amino acids. CDR3 protein: CASSVATGGPVYEQYF. The CDR3 nucleotides read TGTGCCAGCAGCGTAGCTACTGGTGGACCCGTATACGAGCAGTACTTC.

The gene calls are TRBV19 and TRBJ2-7; 9 nucleotides agree with TRBD1. Germline V gene lookup returns CDR1 LNHDA and CDR2 SQIVND (reference sequence). This CDR3 has 13 residues. V lost 8 bases, J lost 2 bases, and 4 bases stayed unmatched. This chain's CDR3 is CASSDRGPYEQYF. DNA of the CDR3: TGTGCCAGTTCGGACAGGGGTCCCTACGAGCAGTACTTC. Full variable domain (outside the CDR3, taken from reference TRBV19 and TRBJ2-7): DGGITQSPKYLFRKEGQNVTLSCEQNLNHDAMYWYRQDPGQGLRLIYYSQIVNDFQKGDIAEGYSVSREKKESFPLTVTSAQKNPTAFYLCASSDRGPYEQYFGPGTRLTVT.

The chain is built from TRBV27 and TRBJ2-1; TRBD1 is a possible D gene (5 bases). The germline V and J ends were trimmed by 3 bases and 2 bases, with 8 bases remaining between them. Germline CDR1 reads MNHEY; CDR2 reads SMNVEV (reference sequence). The CDR3 is 14 amino acids. The CDR3 protein is CASSFVDTYNEQFF. The CDR3 coding sequence is TGTGCCAGCAGTTTCGTGGACACCTACAATGAGCAGTTCTTC.

This chain connects TRBV5-4 to TRBJ2-3, with 9 bases fitting TRBD2. This CDR3 is 15 amino acids long. CDR1 is SGHNT and CDR2 is YYREEE in the germline V gene (reference sequence). V was pared by 4 bases and J by 2 bases, with 5 bases of the junction left unmatched. The chain's CDR3 is CASSLLAGNTDTQYF. The CDR3 DNA reads TGTGCCAGCAGCCTGCTAGCGGGGAACACAGATACGCAGTATTTT.

The chain employs TRBV7-9 and TRBJ2-1; tentatively, D is TRBD1 (5 bases). V lost 6 bases, J lost 7 bases, and 25 bases lay in between. CDR1 is SEHNR, CDR2 FQNEAQ, per germline (reference sequence). The CDR3 totals 17 residues. The CDR3 here is CASSYLRGGSVRNEQFF. The CDR3 bases are TGTGCCAGCAGTTATTTAAGGGGCGGATCTGTGCGTAATGAGCAGTTCTTC.

The rearrangement uses TRBV27 and TRBJ2-7, with TRBD1 matching over 7 bases. J was trimmed by 3 bases and V by 2 bases; bases with no gene match: 4. The CDR3 loop spans 14 amino acids. Germline CDR1 reads MNHEY; CDR2 reads SMNVEV (reference sequence). The CDR3 DNA follows: TGTGCCAGCAGTTTAACGGGACAGAACTACGAGCAGTACTTC. Translation gives CASSLTGQNYEQYF.

The rearrangement uses TRBV27 and TRBJ2-1; D may be TRBD1 or TRBD2 (5 bases each). The CDR3 sequence is 13 residues long. The V end lost 6 bases, the J end lost 5 bases, and 11 bases lay between the germline ends. The germline gives CDR1 MNHEY, CDR2 SMNVEV (reference sequence). CDR3 in amino acids: CASSYGTNNEQFF. CDR3 nucleotide sequence: TGTGCCAGCAGCTATGGGACGAACAATGAGCAGTTCTTC.

This clone was detected only once. The J gene is TRBJ2-3, the V gene TRBV28; TRBD2 matches at 7 bases. The length of the CDR3 is 14 residues. Germline CDR1 reads MDHEN; CDR2 reads SYDVKM. Germline trimming cut 3 bases from V and 5 bases from J; bases unmatched to any gene: 5. This CDR3 is CASSFSGLGDTQYF. The CDR3 nucleotides are TGTGCCAGCAGTTTTAGCGGGTTAGGAGATACGCAGTATTTT.

The chain combines TRBV7-8 with TRBJ2-7, with D unresolved. The germline CDR1 and CDR2 sequences are SGHVS and FQNEAQ. The CDR3 is 17 amino acids. Trimming cost V 2 bases and J 3 bases, with 20 bases left between them. The CDR3 reads CASSLLRSTPSNYEQYF. CDR3 DNA: TGTGCCAGCAGCTTACTCCGCTCGACCCCAAGTAACTACGAGCAGTACTTC.

Concerning this clone itself: Distinct nucleotide sequences in the sample also encode this CDR3. V and J are TRBV11-3 and TRBJ1-1; no definite D call. The CDR3 consists of 13 residues. The germline CDR1 and CDR2 sequences are SGHNT and YENEEA. The germline V and J ends were trimmed by 5 bases and 4 bases, with 11 bases remaining between them. The CDR3 nucleotides read TGTGCCAGCAGCCTAGGTCGGGGCACTGAAGCTTTCTTT. It translates to CASSLGRGTEAFF. Based on the CDR3 plus reference TRBV11-3 and TRBJ1-1, the full variable domain is EAGVVQSPRYKIIEKKQPVAFWCNPISGHNTLYWYLQNLGQGPELLIRYENEEAVDDSQLPKDRFSAERLKGVDSTLKIQPAELGDSAVYLCASSLGRGTEAFFGQGTRLTVV.

This rearrangement joins TRBV15 to TRBJ1-4; 8 bases align to TRBD1. The junction had 5 bases not matched to a gene; V was cut back by 4 bases and J by 7 bases. Germline CDR1 and CDR2: LNHNV and YYDKDF (reference sequence). The CDR3 totals 14 residues. The CDR3 reads CATSIGQGGEKLFF. The CDR3 DNA reads TGTGCCACCAGCATAGGACAGGGAGGTGAAAAACTGTTTTTT.

J is TRBJ2-2 and V is TRBV29-1, with TRBD2 matching over 10 bases. Germline CDR1 is SQVTM and CDR2 is ANQGSEA. The CDR3 covers 15 residues. Trimming took 6 bases from V and 5 from J; bases not matched to a gene: 9. The CDR3 region has the DNA TGCAGCGTGAGGGTAGCGGGAGGACGTACCGGGGAGCTGTTTTTT. It is translated as CSVRVAGGRTGELFF.